Detailed here is one T cell receptor beta chain. This specimen belongs to a study of blood T cell repertoires in COVID-19. Across the whole study: The United States, Italy and Spain were the sources of the acute and convalescent COVID-19 samples. From T cells, B-cell-depleted T cells, or PBMCs came the material, which was cDNA or gDNA.

This CDR3 is 14 amino acids long. V dropped 3 bases and J dropped 0; count of bases not matched to a gene: 0. Germline assignment: CDR1 SGHNT and CDR2 YYREEE (reference sequence). Study processing details: Estimates of nucleated cell counts were drawn from the amplification of reference gene primers. Assay: immunoSEQ multiplex PCR; the TCRdb copy retains only in-frame clones and omits some. V and J calls and clone size follow that table, whereas D and trimming were derived from the DNA. Among roughly 130,000 clones listed, around 87% were seen once. The sequencing input was peripheral blood. The clonotype was recovered from a woman aged 55-70 years with acute or convalescent COVID-19. The rearrangement joins TRBV5-4 to TRBJ2-7, with 10 nucleotides matching TRBD2. The CDR3 coding sequence is TGTGCCAGCAGCTCTAGCGGGAGCTCCTACGAGCAGTACTTC. Residues: CASSSSGSSYEQYF.